This TCR beta chain originates from a study of T-cell memory formation after mild COVID-19. Study background: Clusters were largely donor specific.

This clonotype has only one observation. The antigen is not known. The authors produced TCR alpha and TCR beta cDNA libraries with sample barcodes and UMIs by 5'RACE using constant-segment primers. TCRdb re-called the 5' RACE reads through MiXCR, storing one row per CDR3 protein. The sample lists 360,000 or so distinct CDR3 sequences, 25% to 30% occurring once. Whole-study results and caveats: Detection of some responders pre-infection suggested pre-existing cross-reactive memory T cells participated.

This clonotype was obtained from an adult woman who had mild COVID-19 (a few samples of this study predate the infection). Cell type and time point are not known. The sequenced material came from PBMCs or a T cell subset sorted from them (not recorded which).

CDR3 sequence reads: CSVKTGGYEQYF. CDR3 DNA sequence: TGCAGCGTTAAAACAGGGGGCTACGAGCAGTACTTC. This chain links TRBV29-1 with TRBJ2-7; TRBD1 matches at 8 bases. Germline assignment: CDR1 SQVTM and CDR2 ANQGSEA. The CDR3 contains 12 residues. V trimming: 5 bases; J trimming: 3 bases; junction bases outside the gene matches: 3.